These 3 T cell receptor beta chains were sequenced from one sample in a study of early T cells in non-severe SARS-CoV-2 infection. TCRdb independently ran MiXCR on the 5' RACE reads; one entry per CDR3 protein. The table shows 50,000 to 55,000 distinct CDR3 sequences, with about 10% occurring only once. Sequenced material: whole blood. These receptors originate from an adult who was a healthcare worker with PCR-confirmed SARS-CoV-2 infection or an uninfected control (not recorded which).

In this sample, this clonotype turned up many times. The chain combines TRBV11-2 with TRBJ2-7; D is possibly TRBD1 (7 bases). Trimming pared 0 bases from V and 13 bases from J, leaving 16 bases between. CDR1 SGHAT and CDR2 FQNNGV come from the germline V gene. The CDR3 is made up of 13 amino acids. This CDR3 is CASSLESRGTVYF. The CDR3 DNA reads TGTGCCAGCAGCTTAGAGAGTCGCGGGACAGTATACTTC. The full variable domain, in which reference TRBV11-2 and TRBJ2-7 provide the parts outside the CDR3, is EAGVAQSPRYKIIEKRQSVAFWCNPISGHATLYWYQQILGQGPKLLIQFQNNGVVDDSQLPKDRFSAERLKGVDSTLKIQPAKLEDSAVYLCASSLESRGTVYFGPGTRLTVT.

This clonotype was seen ten or more times. The chain uses TRBV5-1 and TRBJ1-2; D gene uncertain. The CDR3 has 15 residues. Trimming took off 7 bases at V and 2 bases at J, with 18 bases between the two ends. Germline values: CDR1 SGHRS, CDR2 YFSETQ. CDR3 nucleotide sequence: TGCGCCAGCCGTAGGGAACCGAGAATCAACTATGGCTACACCTTC. This encodes CASRREPRINYGYTF.

This clonotype occurred many times. The chain employs TRBV15 and TRBJ2-7; the D gene is possibly TRBD2 (5 bases). The V and J ends lost 2 bases and 3 bases respectively, with 11 bases between them. CDR1 and CDR2 from the germline V gene are LNHNV and YYDKDF (reference sequence). This CDR3 comprises 14 residues. CDR3 bases: TGTGCCACCAGCAGAACGGGGTCCCACTACGAGCAGTACTTC. Protein sequence: CATSRTGSHYEQYF.